This T cell receptor (beta chain) was recovered during a study of cytomegalovirus exposure and HLA in healthy donors. Study-wide context: The early release's HLA-typed donors yielded 78 million or so unique TCRs. Of several hundred genotyped donors, roughly 76% grouped in the Caucasian-associated ancestry cluster. Study observations and caveats: Per a later analysis, 18,000 or so TCR beta sequences showed association with HLA alleles at 0.05 false discovery rate.

The germline gives CDR1 SEHNR, CDR2 FQNEAQ (reference sequence). The length of the CDR3 is 15 residues. Trimming removed 7 bases from V and 6 bases from J; junction bases left unmatched: 9. The PCR ran on 60 Vbeta and 13 Jbeta primers. Data came from immunoSEQ multiplex PCR; TCRdb stores just in-frame clones and leaves some out. The table lists over 150,000 clones, around 80% of them singletons. A word on this clone: Its antigen is currently unknown.

The rearrangement joins TRBV7-9 to TRBJ2-1; 10 bases map to TRBD2. Sequencing used PBMCs. The sequence was collected from a man between 18 and 35 years old in good health and CMV-seronegative. CDR3 residues: CASTSSGRISNEQFF. In DNA, the CDR3 is TGTGCCAGCACCTCTAGCGGGAGAATCTCCAATGAGCAGTTCTTC. Full variable domain (rest looked up from reference TRBV7-9 and TRBJ2-1): DTGVSQNPRHKITKRGQNVTFRCDPISEHNRLYWYRQTLGQGPEFLTYFQNEAQLEKSRLLSDRFSAERPKGSFSTLEIQRTEQGDSAMYLCASTSSGRISNEQFFGPGTRLTVL.